This T cell receptor (beta chain) was obtained from a study of PD-1 blockade in classical Hodgkin lymphoma. General study findings and limits: CD4+ but not CD8+ TCR diversity rose significantly by C4D1. Whoever responded completely had baseline diversity much like that seen in newly diagnosed patients.

TCRdb's table, derived via immunoSEQ multiplex PCR, lists solely in-frame clones and lacks some. The table records tens of thousands of clones, 60% to 75% of them present only once. Autologous stem cell transplantation was followed by relapse in every patient, and brentuximab vedotin exposure varied. Complete response, partial response or progressive disease constituted the best responses recorded. As concerns this clone: Its antigen is undetermined.

Trimming took off 3 bases at V and 6 bases at J, with 15 bases between the two ends. The length of the CDR3 is 15 residues. Germline CDR1 and CDR2: LGHNA and YSLEER. V gene TRBV4-3 combines with J gene TRBJ2-1; no definite D call. This TCR was recovered from a human donor with classical Hodgkin lymphoma. The source material was peripheral blood mononuclear cells (PBMCs), sampled at baseline. This CDR3 is CASSHGRAQGNEQFF. The DNA for the CDR3 is TGCGCCAGCAGCCACGGACGCGCACAAGGCAATGAGCAGTTCTTC.